Presented here are 17 T cell receptor beta chains from one specimen sequenced in a study of blood T cell repertoires in COVID-19. TCRdb's table, derived via immunoSEQ multiplex PCR, lists solely in-frame clones and lacks some. There are roughly 200,000 clones in the sample; roughly 88% occur only once, and about 6% lies in the top ten. The sequenced sample was PBMCs or T cells enriched from blood (not recorded which). The source of these receptors is a man aged 40-55 years with acute COVID-19.

As regards this clone: The junction departs from germline at one end; a sequencing error may be responsible. The chain recombines TRBV28 with TRBJ2-7; D possibly corresponds to TRBD2 (5 bases). The germline V gene encodes CDR1 MDHEN and CDR2 SYDVKM. The CDR3 spans 13 residues. The CDR3 loop reads CASSLWRSHEQYF. As DNA, the CDR3 is TGTGCCAGCAGTCTATGGAGGTCCCACGAGCAGTACTTC.

The rearrangement links TRBV7-9 to TRBJ2-3; 7 bases match TRBD2. CDR1 SEHNR and CDR2 FQNEAQ come from the germline V gene (reference sequence). The CDR3 spans 15 residues. The J segment lost 0 bases and the V segment lost 2 bases, leaving 2 bases of the junction unmatched. The CDR3 reads CASSLNSGSTDTQYF. CDR3 DNA: TGTGCCAGCAGCTTAAATAGCGGGAGCACAGATACGCAGTATTTT. The full variable domain, its missing parts supplied by reference TRBV7-9 and TRBJ2-3, is DTGVSQNPRHKITKRGQNVTFRCDPISEHNRLYWYRQTLGQGPEFLTYFQNEAQLEKSRLLSDRFSAERPKGSFSTLEIQRTEQGDSAMYLCASSLNSGSTDTQYFGPGTRLTVL.

The chain links TRBV28 to TRBJ1-6; no definite D call. The CDR3 is made up of 13 amino acids. Trimming cost V 6 bases and J 7 bases, with 10 bases left between them. Germline V gene sequence: CDR1 MDHEN, CDR2 SYDVKM. CDR3 nucleotides: TGTGCCAGCAGCTGGGAGTTAAATTCACCCCTCCACTTT. It translates to CASSWELNSPLHF.

This chain's CDR3 is CATSGGDIAVGNTIYF. The CDR3 DNA follows: TGTGCCACCAGCGGGGGGGACATTGCAGTTGGAAACACCATATATTTT. This rearrangement joins TRBV15 to TRBJ1-3, with D possibly being TRBD1 (6 bases). With 5 bases removed from V and 3 bases from J, the gap between germline ends came to 17 bases. Germline V gene sequence: CDR1 LNHNV, CDR2 YYDKDF (reference sequence). This CDR3 has 16 amino acids.

The chain couples TRBV5-1 to TRBJ2-7; 7 bases are a match to TRBD1. Germline CDR1 is SGHRS and CDR2 is YFSETQ. V gave up 0 bases and J gave up 9 bases; unmatched junction bases: 9. This CDR3 comprises 14 residues. CDR3 sequence: CASSLAQTGNRQYF. In DNA form, the CDR3 reads TGCGCCAGCAGCTTGGCCCAGACAGGGAACAGGCAGTACTTC.

The V and J genes are TRBV5-4 and TRBJ1-1; no firm D call. The CDR3 has 14 amino acids. Between the trimmed V and J ends, which lost 0 bases and 1 base, there was a span of 7 bases. Germline V lookup: CDR1 SGHNT, CDR2 YYREEE (reference sequence). The CDR3 spells CASSLALRNTEAFF. The CDR3 DNA sequence: TGTGCCAGCAGCTTGGCTCTGCGGAACACTGAAGCTTTCTTT.

This clone was found once. The genes are TRBV6-1 and TRBJ1-3, with a weak D call TRBD1 (5 bases). The CDR3 covers 17 residues. With 1 base removed from V and 0 bases from J, the gap between germline ends came to 13 bases. Germline CDR1 is MNHNS and CDR2 is SASEGT. CDR3 DNA: TGTGCCAGCAGTGAAGGGCAGACGGGACTCTCTGGAAACACCATATATTTT. Translating gives CASSEGQTGLSGNTIYF.

V is TRBV12-5 and J is TRBJ2-5, with 16 nucleotides matching TRBD2. Per the germline V gene, CDR1 is LGHNT and CDR2 is FRNRAP. The CDR3 contains 17 residues. After removal of 6 bases from V and 6 bases from J, the junction contained 10 bases not matched to a gene. CDR3 protein: CASGRGGLAGGQQTQYF. CDR3 DNA: TGTGCTAGTGGCCGAGGGGGACTAGCGGGAGGGCAGCAGACCCAGTACTTC.

The rearrangement links TRBV14 to TRBJ2-7, with D maybe TRBD1 (6 bases). Germline loops: CDR1 SGHDN, CDR2 FVKESK. V lost 4 bases and J 3 bases, leaving 16 bases between the germline ends. The CDR3 is 15 residues long. Written as DNA, the CDR3 is TGTGCCAGCAGCCCCCACGGGGTCAGGGGCTACGAGCAGTACTTC. Translated: CASSPHGVRGYEQYF.

The CDR3 loop reads CASSSGTSGSRYF. In DNA form, the CDR3 reads TGTGCCAGCTCATCGGGGACTAGCGGTTCGAGGTATTTT. The V call is TRBV6-5, the J call TRBJ2-3; the match to TRBD2 covers 11 bases. Germline CDR1 reads MNHEY; CDR2 reads SVGAGI. With 8 bases clipped from V and 14 bases from J, the junction kept 12 bases outside the gene matches. The CDR3 consists of 13 residues.

The CDR3 coding sequence is TGTGCCAGCAGCTTCGGGGGGCAGGAGACCCAGTACTTC. Translated, it gives CASSFGGQETQYF. This chain connects TRBV5-5 to TRBJ2-5; D might be TRBD2 (7 bases). The CDR3 length is 13 residues. Trimming shortened V by 2 bases and J by 5 bases, and 10 bases separated the two germline ends. CDR1 is SGHKS, CDR2 YYEKEE, per germline (reference sequence).

This chain uses TRBV5-4 with TRBJ1-2, with D tentatively TRBD1 (5 bases). The germline gives CDR1 SGHNT, CDR2 YYREEE (reference sequence). This CDR3 is 15 amino acids long. V was pared by 3 bases and J by 2 bases, with 14 bases between. CDR3 residues: CASSSQTEFNYGYTF. In DNA, the CDR3 is TGTGCCAGCAGCTCCCAGACAGAGTTCAACTATGGCTACACCTTC.

In regard to this clone: Other nucleotide sequences in the sample specify the same CDR3. This chain links TRBV7-3 with TRBJ2-7; TRBD1 is a possible D gene (6 bases). From germline, CDR1 is SGHTA and CDR2 FQGTGA. V was cut by 5 bases and J by 4 bases, with 18 bases left in between. This CDR3 has 15 residues. CDR3 sequence reads: CASSLGGTGLYEQYF. For the CDR3, the DNA is TGTGCCAGCAGCCTAGGGGGTACAGGGCTATACGAGCAGTACTTC.

This clone was seen a handful of times. V gene TRBV28 combines with J gene TRBJ1-4; D ambiguous. The V and J ends lost 2 bases and 0 bases respectively, with 13 bases between them. CDR1 is MDHEN, CDR2 SYDVKM, per germline. The CDR3 has 17 residues. CDR3 residues: CASSLRKQLATNEKLFF. The CDR3 DNA reads as TGTGCCAGCAGTTTAAGGAAACAGCTTGCAACTAATGAAAAACTGTTTTTT.

The rearrangement links TRBV6-5 to TRBJ2-1; 8 nucleotides agree with TRBD1. V lost 8 bases to trimming and J lost 10 bases; unmatched junction nucleotides: 13. The germline V gene has CDR1 MNHEY and CDR2 SVGAGI. The CDR3 covers 14 residues. The DNA for the CDR3 is TGTGCCAGCGGCCAGGGGGCGGACGTTTTGGAGCAGTTCTTC. It encodes CASGQGADVLEQFF.

The CDR3 DNA reads as TGTGCCAGCAGTTTATTGCTAGGAGGGTCCTACGAGCAGTACTTC. It yields the protein CASSLLLGGSYEQYF. The genes are TRBV28 and TRBJ2-7, with D perhaps matching TRBD2 (6 bases). Germline loops: CDR1 MDHEN, CDR2 SYDVKM. The ends were cut back, 1 base at V and 1 base at J, with 11 bases in the middle. The CDR3 length is 15 residues.

This chain uses TRBV27 with TRBJ1-6, with D possibly being TRBD1 (6 bases). Trimming left V 6 bases short and J 10 bases short, with 13 bases between. The CDR3 spans 13 residues. The germline gives CDR1 MNHEY, CDR2 SMNVEV (reference sequence). CDR3 bases: TGTGCCAGCAGGCCCACAGGGAGCTCACCCCTCCACTTT. This gives the protein CASRPTGSSPLHF.